This is a list of T cell receptor beta chains from one sample in a study of vaccination effects on CD4 cells after COVID-19. Method: immunoSEQ multiplex PCR; TCRdb's copy keeps in-frame clones and lacks some. The sample contains 35,000 to 40,000 clones, roughly 82% of which appear only once. No cognate antigen is known for these TCRs. The sample was CD4+ T cells from PBMCs cultured without peptide, taken before COVID-19 vaccination. The receptors derive from a human donor who received a COVID-19 vaccine. Each CDR3 is given with its conserved first and last residue. A D gene is named only where the DNA matches it firmly. For some rows the clone size is stated as once, few or many, or as a class when expanded; others skip it.

V: TRBV6-5; D: NA; size: NA; J: TRBJ1-5; CDR3: CASSRTGSNQPQHF; DNA: TGTGCCAGCAGTAGGACGGGTAGCAATCAGCCCCAGCATTTT
V: TRBV19; D: TRBD1; size: NA; J: TRBJ1-6; CDR3: CASSISVASTGDSPLHF; DNA: TGTGCCAGTAGTATATCGGTCGCCTCGACAGGGGACTCACCCCTCCACTTT
V: TRBV4-1; D: NA; size: NA; J: TRBJ2-1; CDR3: CASSLLRLDQRHNEQFF; DNA: TGCGCCAGCAGCCTCCTTCGGTTGGACCAGAGACACAATGAGCAGTTCTTC
V: TRBV4-1; D: TRBD1; size: NA; J: TRBJ1-3; CDR3: CASSQDRGRNTIYF; DNA: TGCGCCAGCAGCCAGGACAGGGGACGAAACACCATATATTTT
V: TRBV5-5; D: NA; size: NA; J: TRBJ1-4; CDR3: CASSLFGFGEKLFF; DNA: TGTGCCAGCAGCTTGTTTGGGTTTGGTGAAAAACTGTTTTTT
V: TRBV20-1; D: TRBD1; size: NA; J: TRBJ1-5; CDR3: CSASGAGQGRNQPQHF; DNA: TGCAGTGCTAGTGGGGCTGGACAGGGAAGAAACCAGCCCCAGCATTTT
V: TRBV6-5; D: TRBD1; size: NA; J: TRBJ2-5; CDR3: CASSFAGTGVQETQYF; DNA: TGTGCCAGCAGTTTCGCCGGGACAGGGGTCCAAGAGACCCAGTACTTC
V: TRBV10-1; D: NA; size: NA; J: TRBJ2-5; CDR3: CASSLTGIRRETQYF; DNA: TGCGCCAGCAGTTTAACAGGGATCCGTCGGGAGACCCAGTACTTC
V: TRBV2; D: NA; size: NA; J: TRBJ1-1; CDR3: CASSEERDTEAFF; DNA: TGTGCCAGCAGTGAGGAGAGGGACACTGAAGCTTTCTTT
V: TRBV9; D: TRBD1; size: once; J: TRBJ2-5; CDR3: CASSVSPTGDETQYF; DNA: TGTGCCAGCAGCGTATCCCCGACAGGGGACGAGACCCAGTACTTC
V: TRBV5-1; D: TRBD1; size: NA; J: TRBJ2-3; CDR3: CASSFPGQGGADTQYF; DNA: TGCGCCAGCAGCTTTCCGGGACAGGGGGGAGCAGATACGCAGTATTTT
V: TRBV5-1; D: TRBD1; size: NA; J: TRBJ2-2; CDR3: CASSPKVDRRYTGELFF; DNA: TGCGCCAGCAGCCCCAAGGTGGACAGGCGATACACCGGGGAGCTGTTTTTT
V: TRBV18; D: TRBD1; size: NA; J: TRBJ2-2; CDR3: CASSNDRANTGELFF; DNA: TGTGCCAGCTCAAACGACAGGGCGAACACCGGGGAGCTGTTTTTT
V: TRBV20-1; D: TRBD1; size: NA; J: TRBJ1-2; CDR3: CSSSVLGAGGFGHYGYTF; DNA: TGCAGTTCAAGTGTATTGGGGGCAGGGGGATTTGGTCACTATGGCTACACCTTC
V: TRBV18; D: NA; size: NA; J: TRBJ2-2; CDR3: CASSPQETGELFF; DNA: TGTGCCAGCTCACCGCAGGAAACCGGGGAGCTGTTTTTT
V: TRBV24-1; D: TRBD1; size: NA; J: TRBJ2-2; CDR3: CATSDRDSPNTGELFF; DNA: TGTGCCACCAGTGACCGGGACAGCCCGAACACCGGGGAGCTGTTTTTT
V: TRBV14; D: TRBD2; size: once; J: TRBJ2-1; CDR3: CASSPQRGYYNEQFF; DNA: TGTGCCAGCAGCCCCCAGCGGGGGTACTACAATGAGCAGTTCTTC
V: TRBV6-2/TRBV6-3; D: TRBD1; size: NA; J: TRBJ1-2; CDR3: CASSHSGTEIGDGYTF; DNA: TGTGCCAGCAGTCATTCCGGGACAGAAATTGGGGATGGCTACACCTTC
V: TRBV4-1; D: NA; size: NA; J: TRBJ1-2; CDR3: CASSQGPRDYGYTF; DNA: TGCGCCAGCAGCCAAGGGCCACGGGACTATGGCTACACCTTC
V: TRBV19; D: TRBD1; size: few; J: TRBJ1-1; CDR3: CASSIRVDLGGLSNTEAFF; DNA: TGTGCCAGTAGTATAAGGGTTGATTTAGGGGGCCTGTCGAACACTGAAGCTTTCTTT
V: TRBV9; D: NA; size: NA; J: TRBJ2-2; CDR3: CASSVVRGDTGELFF; DNA: TGTGCCAGCAGCGTAGTTAGGGGAGACACCGGGGAGCTGTTTTTT
V: TRBV6-1; D: NA; size: NA; J: TRBJ2-2; CDR3: CASSEGSHDTGELFF; DNA: TGTGCCAGCAGTGAGGGCAGTCATGACACCGGGGAGCTGTTTTTT
V: TRBV7-2; D: NA; size: NA; J: TRBJ1-1; CDR3: CASSSQRGRNTEAFF; DNA: TGTGCCAGCAGCTCCCAAAGGGGCAGGAACACTGAAGCTTTCTTT
V: TRBV7-2; D: NA; size: once; J: TRBJ1-1; CDR3: CASSLRGAAEAFF; DNA: TGTGCCAGCAGCTTAAGGGGGGCCGCTGAAGCTTTCTTT
V: TRBV24-1; D: NA; size: few; J: TRBJ2-2; CDR3: CATSDFWGPNTGELFF; DNA: TGTGCCACCAGTGATTTCTGGGGGCCGAACACCGGGGAGCTGTTTTTT
V: TRBV14; D: TRBD1; size: NA; J: TRBJ2-1; CDR3: CASSQRDRVSYNEQFF; DNA: TGTGCCAGCAGCCAACGGGACAGAGTATCTTACAATGAGCAGTTCTTC
V: TRBV7-9; D: NA; size: NA; J: TRBJ2-5; CDR3: CASSLGQGGTQYF; DNA: TGTGCCAGCAGCTTAGGACAGGGAGGGACCCAGTACTTC
V: TRBV9; D: NA; size: NA; J: TRBJ1-2; CDR3: CASTKGVTTALSGYTF; DNA: TGTGCCAGCACCAAAGGGGTTACGACGGCCCTCAGTGGCTACACCTTC